This record covers a single TCR beta chain. The antigen it binds to is not known. It has no much larger one-base neighbor in the sample; base qualities were not kept. V lost 0 bases and J lost 7 bases; the stretch between them is 15 bases long. The CDR3 contains 15 residues, cysteine and phenylalanine counted. CDR3 DNA is the only sequence kept; it has 45 bases, read in frame from the first base. CDR1 is given as SGHTA and CDR2 as FQGNSA, both from the germline V gene. The intended sense of this specimen's treatment or condition label: 15 to 20 received Ad26.COV2.S at low or high dose, single or two shots; a few received placebo; per-sample allocation not given. Repertoires of vaccine and placebo recipients were sequenced from samples collected on day 63 after the first injection. Between 29 July and 7 August 2020, Cohort 1b enrolled 25 adults aged 18-55 years at one site in Boston, USA. Ad26.COV2.S consisted of a replication-incompetent adenovirus type 26 vector by which a prefusion-stabilized SARS-CoV-2 spike protein from the original Wuhan strain was expressed.

The data are from a study of Ad26.COV2.S vaccination and SARS-CoV-2 variants (dated by TCRdb to about 2021). General notes on the study: Donors in the vaccine arm were drawn from COV1001, a multicentre, randomized, double-blind, placebo-controlled phase I-IIa trial testing Ad26.COV2.S in healthy adults. Dosing of Ad26.COV2.S was intramuscular, at either 5x10^10 or 1x10^11 viral particles, delivered as one shot or as two shots spaced 56 days apart. Sequencing of the TCRbeta repertoire served to evaluate the specificity and breadth of SARS-CoV-2-reactive T cell receptors following Ad26.COV2.S vaccination. The TCR-sequenced set comprised about 32 samples: some 20 Ad26.COV2.S vaccine recipients, 5 placebo recipients and 8 SARS-CoV-2 convalescent individuals. Trial participants were randomized into five groups of five: low-dose or high-dose Ad26.COV2.S given once or twice, or placebo on both occasions. Throughout the experiments and outcome assessment, investigators stayed blinded to trial group allocation. The research as a whole found: Vaccine and placebo recipients had comparable non-spike TCR breadth, which fits with the vaccine containing only spike. Comparing responses between vaccine doses or regimens was not something the study was powered to do. After vaccination, spike-specific CD8+ and CD4+ T cell responses were reported to show substantial breadth. The authors noted that total T cell responses may have been underestimated by the TCR breadth and depth analyses. Higher spike-specific TCR breadth was observed in Ad26.COV2.S recipients than in placebo recipients (P = 0.0014).

The immunoSEQ Assay was used to sequence TCRbeta CDR3 regions. After extraction, genomic DNA underwent amplification by bias-controlled multiplex PCR, followed by high-throughput sequencing. Under the source paper's analysis protocol: To quantify the absolute abundance of every unique TCRbeta CDR3 region, sequences were collapsed and filtered. T cell fraction was estimated by normalization of TCRbeta template counts to usable DNA, with usable DNA being measured through amplification of reference genes present in all nucleated cells. Repertoire TCRs were annotated as SARS-CoV-2-specific when V gene, CDR3 amino acid sequence and J gene were exactly matched to a known reactive TCR set. The reference SARS-CoV-2 TCR set was derived from MIRA and filtered for enrichment in COVID-19-positive ImmuneCODE repertoires, a step that removed public or cross-reactive TCRs. Using the MIRA antigens, annotated TCRs were further analysed by specific ORF or by position within an ORF. Breadth was defined as annotated unique rearrangements over total unique productive rearrangements; depth was the summed frequency of those rearrangements. Group comparisons of TCR breadth used two-sided Wilcoxon rank-sum tests. This immuneACCESS table, as held by TCRdb, lists in-frame sequences with V and J called but not all clones. Of the missing ones, under half trace to an unresolved V gene in checked studies; the others have no known cause. V and J calls and clone size come straight from that table; D and trimming were deduced from the DNA. The sample contains some 330,000 clones, roughly nine tenths of them found a single time. 5.5% of the sample goes to the ten largest clones.

The clonotype originates from a person between 18 and 59 years old who received the Ad26.COV2.S COVID-19 vaccine or a placebo. The input for sequencing was peripheral blood, taken in a trial of Ad26.COV2.S vaccine versus placebo. The chain links TRBV7-2 with TRBJ1-2; perhaps TRBD1 is the D gene, with 5 bases matching. The CDR3 is CASSLAVGAVGGYTF. The nucleotides are TGTGCCAGCAGCTTAGCAGTCGGGGCCGTGGGTGGCTACACCTTC.